Below, 5 T cell receptor beta chains from the same sample are listed, as sequenced in a study of blood T cell repertoires in COVID-19. The table came from immunoSEQ multiplex PCR; TCRdb's copy has only in-frame clones and leaves some out. The sample carries roughly 280,000 clones, roughly 90% recorded once. The sequencing sample was made of PBMCs or T cells enriched from blood (not recorded which). Every receptor here comes from a woman aged 45-65 years who had recovered from COVID-19.

This rearrangement joins TRBV29-1 to TRBJ1-4; D perhaps matches TRBD1 (5 bases). Germline-derived CDR1 and CDR2 are SQVTM and ANQGSEA. Trimming pared 6 bases from V and 7 bases from J, leaving 15 bases between. The CDR3 is 13 residues long. The CDR3: CSVSGGSGEKLFF. DNA for the CDR3: TGCAGCGTCAGCGGGGGAAGCGGTGAAAAACTGTTTTTT.

CDR3 nucleotide sequence: TGTGCCAGCAGCACCAGGACTAGCGGGGCTAGCACAGATACGCAGTATTTT. Its protein is CASSTRTSGASTDTQYF. The J gene is TRBJ2-3, the V gene TRBV7-2; 12 bases agree with TRBD2. This CDR3 is 17 amino acids long. V shed 5 bases and J 0 bases; nucleotides not matched to a gene: 6. CDR1 is SGHTA and CDR2 is FQGNSA in the germline V gene.

Note on this clone: Mismatch with germline at one junction end may stem from a read error. The sample contains more than one DNA sequence encoding this CDR3. The chain is built from TRBV28 and TRBJ1-5, with 12 positions matching TRBD1. Germline V gene data show CDR1 as MDHEN and CDR2 as SYDVKM. The CDR3 runs 16 residues. CDR3 amino acids: CASSRPGQGARQPQHF. The CDR3 DNA reads TGTGCCAGCAGTCGACCGGGACAGGGGGCGCGTCAGCCTCAGCATTTT.

The chain uses TRBV11-2 and TRBJ2-1, with D perhaps TRBD2 (6 bases). V lost 5 bases and J lost 5, with 13 bases in between. The CDR3 contains 14 residues. CDR1 and CDR2 (germline): SGHAT, FQNNGV. The DNA of the CDR3 is TGTGCCAGCAGCGGGGGGATCTTCGACAATGAGCAGTTCTTC. It codes for CASSGGIFDNEQFF.

The chain couples TRBV29-1 to TRBJ2-3; TRBD2 aligns across 7 bases. Trimming removed 1 base from V and 2 bases from J; junction bases left unmatched: 9. The CDR3 extends over 16 amino acids. Germline V gene data show CDR1 as SQVTM and CDR2 as ANQGSEA. CDR3 bases: TGCAGCGTTGAAGGCTTAGAGGGAGGGAACACAGATACGCAGTATTTT. Protein: CSVEGLEGGNTDTQYF.